This entry concerns a single T cell receptor (beta chain). This sample is drawn from a study of control samples from healthy donors and cancer patients. CDR1 SNHLY and CDR2 FYNNEI come from the germline V gene. V lost 2 bases and J lost 2, with 9 bases in between. The CDR3 covers 14 residues. Assay used: immunoSEQ multiplex PCR; TCRdb lists only in-frame clones, some missing. The table lists over 80,000 clones, 70% to 90% of them singletons, with roughly 18% in the top ten. The receptor was derived from a man younger than 45 in good health. This sequence joins TRBV2 and TRBJ1-1; D is perhaps TRBD1 (5 bases). Sequenced input: blood. CDR3 sequence: CASSEWGRNTEAFF. Written as DNA, the CDR3 is TGTGCCAGCAGTGAATGGGGCAGAAACACTGAAGCTTTCTTT.